The clone carrying this TCR beta chain was detected once. Clones were read by immunoSEQ multiplex PCR, and TCRdb kept only the in-frame ones, dropping some. Among more than 90,000 clones, about 85% were seen once, and the ten largest hold over 1.2%. This sample is drawn from a study of blood T cell repertoires in COVID-19. V was shortened by 5 bases and J by 3 bases, with 10 bases between the two germline ends. Germline V CDR1 and CDR2: SGHAT, FQNNGV. The CDR3 is 13 amino acids. This chain uses TRBV11-2 with TRBJ1-1, with D possibly being TRBD1 (6 bases). This TCR derives from a man in his forties or fifties with acute or convalescent COVID-19. Sequencing used peripheral blood. CDR3 DNA sequence: TGTGCCAGCAGCCCCAACAGGGACACTGAAGCTTTCTTT. It translates to CASSPNRDTEAFF.